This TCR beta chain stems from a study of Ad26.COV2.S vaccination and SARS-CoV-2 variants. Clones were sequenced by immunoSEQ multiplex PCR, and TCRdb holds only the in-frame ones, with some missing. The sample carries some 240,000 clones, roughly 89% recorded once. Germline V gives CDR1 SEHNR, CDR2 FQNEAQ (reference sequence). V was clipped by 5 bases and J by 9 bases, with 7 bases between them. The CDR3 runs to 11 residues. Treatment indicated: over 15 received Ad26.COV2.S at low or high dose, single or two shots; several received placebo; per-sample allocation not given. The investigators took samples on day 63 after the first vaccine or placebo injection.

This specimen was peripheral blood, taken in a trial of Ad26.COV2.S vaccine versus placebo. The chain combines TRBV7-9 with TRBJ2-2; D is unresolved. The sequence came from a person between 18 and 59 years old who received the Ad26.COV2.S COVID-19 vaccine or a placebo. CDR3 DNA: TGTGCCAGCAGCCTGGGCAGGGAGCTGTTTTTT. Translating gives CASSLGRELFF.